The source of this T cell receptor beta chain is a study of CD8+ T cells in alopecia areata. About the research overall: Each of the treated patients was given oral tofacitinib, 5 to 10 mg twice daily, for moderate-to-severe alopecia areata. Regarding the study as a whole: Clonality was higher in lesional than normal scalp, especially in alopecia totalis/universalis.

It was cDNA, reverse transcribed from extracted RNA, that served as the sequencing template. The assay was immunoSEQ multiplex PCR, and TCRdb's table has in-frame clones only and misses some. The sample yields about 180,000 clones, roughly 60% seen once. Alopecia areata patients provided lesional scalp punch biopsies and peripheral blood. CD4+ and CD8+ T cells were sorted from PBMCs stained for CD3, CD4 and CD8. CDR1 and CDR2 (germline): LGHNA, YSLEER. V trimming: 3 bases; J trimming: 3 bases; junction bases outside the gene matches: 5. The CDR3 spans 14 residues. To note about this clone: Antigen specificity is unknown.

The sequence was collected from a human donor with alopecia areata. The chain is built from TRBV4-3 and TRBJ2-7; 7 nucleotides align to TRBD1. Here the sequenced sample was CD4+ T cells sorted from blood, taken at week 0. The CDR3 spells CASSQEDRDYEQYF. The CDR3 bases are TGCGCCAGCAGCCAGGAAGACAGGGACTACGAGCAGTACTTC.